This is a list of T cell receptor beta chains from one sample in a study of blood T cell repertoires in COVID-19. Only in-frame clones appear in the TCRdb table, and some are missing; sequencing was by immunoSEQ multiplex PCR. Here the sample spans fewer than 50,000 clones, 70% to 90% being singletons. Sequenced material: peripheral blood. These receptors all stem from a man aged 45-65 years with active COVID-19. Both conserved end residues are part of each CDR3. D genes are given only for firm matches. Only part of the rows carry a size: once, few, many, or a class if the clone is expanded.

j_call | clone_size | v_call | d_call | cdr3_nt | cdr3_aa
TRBJ1-2 | few | TRBV2 | - | TGTGCCAGCAGTGAGCAGGGATACTATGGCTACACCTTC | CASSEQGYYGYTF
TRBJ2-1 | - | TRBV9 | TRBD2 | TGTGCCAGCAGCGTAGATTCGCGGGGGTCCTACAATGAGCAGTTCTTC | CASSVDSRGSYNEQFF
TRBJ2-3 | - | TRBV5-4 | TRBD1 | TGTGCCAGCAACTACAGGGGGAACACAGATACGCAGTATTTT | CASNYRGNTDTQYF
TRBJ1-1 | - | TRBV7-3 | - | TGTGCCAGCAGCTTTACAGGGATGGGGAACACTGAAGCTTTCTTT | CASSFTGMGNTEAFF
TRBJ1-5 | - | TRBV13 | - | TGTGCCAGCAGCCGTACAGGGTCTGGTGATCAGCCCCAGCATTTT | CASSRTGSGDQPQHF
TRBJ1-2 | - | TRBV7-2 | - | TGTGCCAGCAGCTTAGGATCGTTGGGGGCCAACTATGGCTACACCTTC | CASSLGSLGANYGYTF
TRBJ1-4 | - | TRBV9 | TRBD1 | TGTGCCAGCAGCGGAGGACAGGAAGGGGAAAAACTGTTTTTT | CASSGGQEGEKLFF
TRBJ2-1 | - | TRBV19 | TRBD2 | TGTGCCAGTAAACCGGGACTAGTCGCTGAGCAGTTCTTC | CASKPGLVAEQFF
TRBJ2-7 | - | TRBV7-8 | - | TGTGCCAGCAGCCCCCTACGACACGGACTCATCGAGCAGTACTTC | CASSPLRHGLIEQYF
TRBJ2-2 | - | TRBV27 | - | TGTGCCAGCAGTTTAAGCCCTGACAGGTCCACGAACACCGGGGAGCTGTTTTTT | CASSLSPDRSTNTGELFF
TRBJ2-1 | - | TRBV4-1 | - | TGCGCCAGCAGCCATCCCCTTGGAGGAGACCCACCTTTCGATGAGCAGTTCTTC | CASSHPLGGDPPFDEQFF
TRBJ1-2 | - | TRBV5-4 | TRBD1 | TGTGCCAGCCGACTGGACAGGGGGGCGGCCACCTTC | CASRLDRGAATF